This passage covers 31 T cell receptor beta chains from one sample sequenced in a study of CD8+ T cells in alopecia areata. Sequencing templates came from extracted RNA that was reverse transcribed into cDNA. The assay was immunoSEQ multiplex PCR, and TCRdb's table has in-frame clones only and misses some. The table records 110,000 to 150,000 clones, 80% to 90% of them present only once. Treatment denoted: oral pan-JAK inhibitor, 5-10 mg twice daily. The source was CD8+ T cells sorted from blood, collected at week 4, from a patient treated with tofacitinib. Receptor source: a human donor with alopecia areata.

A note on this clone: Compared with germline, one end of the junction differs, possibly owing to a read error. The chain recombines TRBV13 with TRBJ2-5; 7 bases map to TRBD1. Germline CDR1 reads PRHDT; CDR2 reads FYEKMQ (reference sequence). The CDR3 consists of 16 residues. This CDR3 reads CASSIGDRAPQETQYF. DNA of the CDR3: TGTGCCAGCAGCATAGGAGACAGGGCTCCTCAAGAGACCCAGTACTTC.

The rearrangement links TRBV7-8 to TRBJ1-1, with D unresolved. V lost 1 base to trimming and J lost 5 bases, with 20 bases between them. CDR1 is SGHVS and CDR2 is FQNEAQ in the germline V gene. The CDR3 runs 17 residues. The CDR3 sequence is CASSLGSNVGLRTEAFF. The CDR3 nucleotides read TGTGCCAGCAGCTTAGGGTCAAACGTCGGGCTGAGAACTGAAGCTTTCTTT.

The chain employs TRBV11-2 and TRBJ2-1; a weak D match, TRBD1 (6 bases). The V end lost 1 base, the J end lost 6 bases, and 10 bases lay between the germline ends. The CDR3 is 14 residues long. Germline CDR1 reads SGHAT; CDR2 reads FQNNGV. CDR3 DNA sequence: TGTGCCAGCAGCTTAGGAGGACAGAGCAATGAGCAGTTCTTC. It encodes CASSLGGQSNEQFF.

The chain links TRBV7-9 to TRBJ2-5; D is possibly TRBD1 (5 bases). CDR3 length: 14 residues. The germline CDR1 and CDR2 sequences are SEHNR and FQNEAQ (reference sequence). V shed 1 base and J shed 7 bases, with 13 bases lying between them. The CDR3 DNA reads TGTGCCAGCAGCTTAGGAGCCGAAAGGGGGACCCAGTACTTC. Its protein product is CASSLGAERGTQYF.

The J gene is TRBJ1-1, the V gene TRBV10-3; 7 bases match TRBD1. Germline CDR1 ENHRY, CDR2 SYGVKD. J was trimmed by 3 bases and V by 2 bases; bases with no gene match: 6. This CDR3 comprises 15 residues. As DNA, the CDR3 is TGTGCCATCAGTGAGCCAAGGGGGCGAGACACTGAAGCTTTCTTT. Its protein product is CAISEPRGRDTEAFF.

CDR3 sequence: CASSHPPSMDTEAFF. The CDR3 DNA reads as TGTGCCAGCAGCCACCCGCCATCTATGGACACTGAAGCTTTCTTT. The rearrangement links TRBV14 to TRBJ1-1; D gene unclear. The CDR3 has 15 amino acids. Per the germline V gene, CDR1 is SGHDN and CDR2 is FVKESK. Trimming took off 3 bases at V and 3 bases at J, with 14 bases between the two ends.

This rearrangement joins TRBV25-1 to TRBJ2-3; 7 positions agree with TRBD2. This CDR3 contains 16 residues. Trimming at V came to 4 bases and at J to 2 bases, leaving 9 bases not matched to a gene. Germline V gives CDR1 MGHDK, CDR2 SYGVNS. The CDR3, as DNA: TGTGCCAGCAGTGGCTTAACTAGCGAGATCACAGATACGCAGTATTTT. Residues: CASSGLTSEITDTQYF.

The genes are TRBV11-3 and TRBJ2-7; 9 positions match TRBD1. The CDR3 runs 14 residues. Germline values: CDR1 SGHNT, CDR2 YENEEA. Losses at the gene ends were 5 bases for V and 5 bases for J; bases not matched to a gene: 7. The CDR3 nucleotides read TGTGCCAGCAGCCGGGGACAGGGCATCAACGAGCAGTACTTC. Translation: CASSRGQGINEQYF.

The V and J genes are TRBV2 and TRBJ2-5; no definite D call. Germline V gives CDR1 SNHLY, CDR2 FYNNEI. CDR3 size: 14 residues. The V end was cut by 4 bases, the J end by 2 bases, with 11 bases between. CDR3 in amino acids: CASSAVGFQETQYF. CDR3 DNA: TGTGCCAGCAGTGCGGTGGGTTTTCAAGAGACCCAGTACTTC. The complete variable domain, with remaining parts taken from reference TRBV2 and TRBJ2-5, reads EPEVTQTPSHQVTQMGQEVILRCVPISNHLYFYWYRQILGQKVEFLVSFYNNEISEKSEIFDDQFSVERPDGSNFTLKIRSTKLEDSAMYFCASSAVGFQETQYFGPGTRLLVL.

V gene TRBV29-1 combines with J gene TRBJ2-3; D is perhaps TRBD2 (5 bases). Germline V CDR1 and CDR2: SQVTM, ANQGSEA. Trimming left V 5 bases short and J 2 bases short, with 8 bases between. This CDR3 has 12 amino acids. CDR3: CSVSGDTDTQYF. The CDR3 bases are TGCAGCGTTTCCGGGGACACAGATACGCAGTATTTT.

The J gene is TRBJ2-3, the V gene TRBV5-6; no firm D call. Trimming removed 0 bases at V and 3 bases at J, with 2 bases between. The CDR3 covers 12 residues. Germline V lookup: CDR1 SGHDT, CDR2 YYEEEE. The CDR3 DNA reads TGTGCCAGCAGCTTGGAAACAGATACGCAGTATTTT. As protein: CASSLETDTQYF.

The V and J genes are TRBV4-3 and TRBJ2-5, with 7 bases that match TRBD2. Germline V gives CDR1 LGHNA, CDR2 YSLEER. The CDR3 totals 18 residues. With 4 bases clipped from V and 5 bases from J, the junction kept 19 bases outside the gene matches. CDR3 DNA: TGCGCCAGCAGCCTGGGAACTACAGGCGGGGGAGCCCAGGAGACCCAGTACTTC. Amino acid sequence: CASSLGTTGGGAQETQYF.

The chain couples TRBV5-1 to TRBJ2-1; TRBD2 matches 10 bases. CDR3 size: 15 residues. Unmatched junction bases numbered 5, after V lost 0 bases and J lost 8 bases. CDR1 and CDR2 (germline): SGHRS, YFSETQ. CDR3 sequence reads: CASSLELAGRDEQFF. The DNA of the CDR3 is TGCGCCAGCAGCTTGGAACTAGCGGGGAGAGATGAGCAGTTCTTC.

This sequence joins TRBV2 and TRBJ2-5; the match to TRBD2 covers 9 bases. CDR3 size: 15 residues. V was pared by 4 bases and J by 4 bases, with 7 bases of the junction left unmatched. Germline V lookup: CDR1 SNHLY, CDR2 FYNNEI. The CDR3 reads CASSGSLAGLETQYF. The CDR3 DNA reads as TGTGCCAGCAGTGGTAGTCTAGCGGGATTAGAGACCCAGTACTTC. Together with reference TRBV2 and TRBJ2-5, the CDR3 gives the full variable domain: EPEVTQTPSHQVTQMGQEVILRCVPISNHLYFYWYRQILGQKVEFLVSFYNNEISEKSEIFDDQFSVERPDGSNFTLKIRSTKLEDSAMYFCASSGSLAGLETQYFGPGTRLLVL.

This clone showed up just a few times. The V gene is TRBV29-1, the J gene TRBJ2-7; the D gene is possibly TRBD2 (6 bases). The CDR3 spans 14 residues. Germline CDR1 SQVTM, CDR2 ANQGSEA. Trimming stripped 1 base from V and 0 bases from J, with 10 bases between. The CDR3 reads CSVEGRESSYEQYF. The CDR3 DNA is TGCAGCGTTGAAGGCCGGGAGAGCTCCTACGAGCAGTACTTC.

This clone was recorded only once. This chain joins TRBV6-5 and TRBJ2-7; D uncertain. Trimming cost V 8 bases and J 5 bases, with 13 bases left between them. Germline values: CDR1 MNHEY, CDR2 SVGAGI. The length of the CDR3 is 12 residues. Here the CDR3 reads CASSPGSNEQYF. DNA for the CDR3: TGTGCCAGCTCGCCCGGGTCCAACGAGCAGTACTTC.

The gene calls are TRBV4-1 and TRBJ2-7; tentative D call: TRBD2 (5 bases). The CDR3 has 16 amino acids. Trimming left V 0 bases short and J 0 bases short, with 12 bases between. Germline V gives CDR1 MGHRA, CDR2 YSYEKL. CDR3 nucleotide sequence: TGCGCCAGCAGCCAAGATCCCACGGGGTACTCCTACGAGCAGTACTTC. Translating it yields CASSQDPTGYSYEQYF.

The rearrangement links TRBV4-1 to TRBJ1-1, with 11 bases identical to TRBD1. Trimming removed 5 bases from V and 4 bases from J; junction bases left unmatched: 9. CDR1 MGHRA and CDR2 YSYEKL come from the germline V gene. CDR3 size: 16 residues. The CDR3 nucleotides are TGCGCCAGCAGCGTTCGAGCCGGGACAGGGGGCACTGAAGCTTTCTTT. Its protein is CASSVRAGTGGTEAFF.

The chain links TRBV19 to TRBJ2-3; no clear D gene. CDR3 length equals 15 residues. The germline V gene encodes CDR1 LNHDA and CDR2 SQIVND (reference sequence). Trimming pared 5 bases from V and 2 bases from J, leaving 14 bases between. The CDR3 sequence is CASSPTPNPTDTQYF. In DNA, the CDR3 is TGTGCCAGTAGTCCCACCCCGAACCCCACAGATACGCAGTATTTT.

The chain employs TRBV7-9 and TRBJ1-5; D possibly corresponds to TRBD1 (6 bases). Trimming cost V 1 base and J 5 bases, with 12 bases left between them. Germline CDR1 SEHNR, CDR2 FQNEAQ (reference sequence). The CDR3 has 15 residues. In nucleotides, the CDR3 is TGTGCCAGCAGCTTAGAGGGGGTGGGTGATCAGCCCCAGCATTTT. It translates to CASSLEGVGDQPQHF.

The chain links TRBV28 to TRBJ1-1, with D unresolved. Looked up from germline, CDR1 is MDHEN and CDR2 is SYDVKM. This CDR3 spans 15 amino acids. With 3 bases removed from V and 3 bases from J, the gap between germline ends came to 14 bases. CDR3 nucleotides: TGTGCCAGCAGTTTTAGCCAGGCGGCCCACACTGAAGCTTTCTTT. Translated: CASSFSQAAHTEAFF.

The rearrangement uses TRBV19 and TRBJ2-3; TRBD2 is a possible D gene (5 bases). Trimming removed 0 bases from V and 4 bases from J, with 11 bases in between. Germline V gene data show CDR1 as LNHDA and CDR2 as SQIVND (reference sequence). The CDR3 contains 15 residues. CDR3 DNA sequence: TGTGCCAGTAGTATAGATCACTGGGGAGCAGATACGCAGTATTTT. Residues: CASSIDHWGADTQYF.

The rearrangement joins TRBV5-1 to TRBJ2-1, with unresolved D. Trimming pared 5 bases from V and 0 bases from J, leaving 12 bases between. This CDR3 has 15 amino acids. Per germline, CDR1 SGHRS and CDR2 YFSETQ. The CDR3 sequence is CASRSEPSSYNEQFF. DNA for the CDR3: TGCGCCAGCAGGTCCGAGCCCAGCTCCTACAATGAGCAGTTCTTC.

This chain joins TRBV19 and TRBJ1-1; D may be TRBD1 (5 bases). CDR3 length: 17 residues. Trimming left V 5 bases short and J 1 base short, with 20 bases between. CDR1 is LNHDA and CDR2 is SQIVND in the germline V gene (reference sequence). CDR3 protein: CASSLLNLGDRNTEAFF. The CDR3 bases are TGTGCCAGTAGTTTACTTAACCTGGGGGATCGGAACACTGAAGCTTTCTTT. The full variable domain, with the rest looked up from reference TRBV19 and TRBJ1-1, is DGGITQSPKYLFRKEGQNVTLSCEQNLNHDAMYWYRQDPGQGLRLIYYSQIVNDFQKGDIAEGYSVSREKKESFPLTVTSAQKNPTAFYLCASSLLNLGDRNTEAFFGQGTRLTVV.

The gene calls are TRBV19 and TRBJ1-5, with TRBD1 matching over 12 bases. The CDR3 length is 17 residues. Trimming took 10 bases from V and 2 from J; bases not matched to a gene: 12. Germline loops: CDR1 LNHDA, CDR2 SQIVND (reference sequence). The CDR3 nucleotides read TGTGCCACTCGAGTGGGGACAGGGGGCCGGGGCAATCAGCCCCAGCATTTT. Its translation is CATRVGTGGRGNQPQHF.

The gene calls are TRBV27 and TRBJ2-5, with 8 bases matching TRBD2. The CDR3 totals 12 residues. Germline V lookup: CDR1 MNHEY, CDR2 SMNVEV (reference sequence). Unmatched junction bases numbered 2, after V lost 6 bases and J lost 5 bases. The DNA for the CDR3 is TGTGCCAGCAGGGCTAGCGGGGAGACCCAGTACTTC. Translated, it gives CASRASGETQYF.

This clone was detected only once. V is TRBV5-4 and J is TRBJ1-2, with 7 bases aligning to TRBD1. CDR3 length equals 16 residues. Germline values: CDR1 SGHNT, CDR2 YYREEE (reference sequence). With V trimmed by 0 bases and J by 8 bases, 13 bases remained unmatched. The CDR3 coding sequence is TGTGCCAGCAGCTTGGGGGATTACAGGGGTCCTAGAGGCTACACCTTC. It is translated as CASSLGDYRGPRGYTF.

The chain recombines TRBV6-1 with TRBJ2-2; perhaps TRBD2 as D (6 bases). Germline assignment: CDR1 MNHNS and CDR2 SASEGT. V was shortened by 8 bases and J by 6 bases, with 16 bases between the two germline ends. This CDR3 contains 14 residues. The CDR3 loop is CASPPSEEPGELFF. The CDR3 DNA is TGTGCCAGCCCCCCTAGCGAGGAGCCCGGGGAGCTGTTTTTT.

Here the CDR3 reads CASSSERGVYGYTF. CDR3 sequence (DNA): TGTGCCAGCAGCTCAGAAAGGGGGGTCTATGGCTACACCTTC. The chain has TRBV7-2 and TRBJ1-2; D is possibly TRBD1 (6 bases). This CDR3 has 14 amino acids. The V and J ends lost 4 bases and 4 bases respectively, with 13 bases between them. The germline V gene has CDR1 SGHTA and CDR2 FQGNSA.

The chain employs TRBV29-1 and TRBJ2-7; tentative D call: TRBD1 (6 bases). CDR1 SQVTM and CDR2 ANQGSEA come from the germline V gene. V lost 6 bases and J 4 bases, leaving 16 bases between the germline ends. The length of the CDR3 is 13 residues. In DNA form, the CDR3 reads TGCAGCGTGAGGACAGTTCGAGAGTACGAGCAGTACTTC. Translated: CSVRTVREYEQYF.

This clone has more than one count but fewer than ten. This chain uses TRBV10-3 with TRBJ2-3; weak D call: TRBD1 (5 bases). This CDR3 region has 16 residues. Trimming stripped 3 bases from V and 2 bases from J, with 15 bases between. CDR1 is ENHRY, CDR2 SYGVKD, per germline. DNA for the CDR3: TGTGCCATCAGTGATGGGGCCAGGGCATACACAGATACGCAGTATTTT. As protein: CAISDGARAYTDTQYF.